This TCR beta chain appears in the sequencing data of a study of T cells in Graves' hyperthyroidism and ophthalmopathy. The V end was cut by 7 bases, the J end by 4 bases, with 16 bases between. The CDR3 has 14 residues. RNA transcripts provided the source from which TCR beta CDR3 regions were amplified. Carried out on the TCR CDR3, a first-round RT-PCR used the HTBI primer set. TCRdb passed the multiplex PCR reads through MiXCR, listing each CDR3 protein once. This repertoire shows some 700,000 distinct CDR3 sequences, 17% found once; its top ten account for around 15%. This clonotype was counted ten times or more.

The clonotype originates from a man in his fifties or sixties with Graves' hyperthyroidism. Sequenced: blood. The rearrangement joins TRBV12-3 or TRBV12-4 to TRBJ1-1; weak D call: TRBD1 (6 bases). The CDR3 region is CASTPTGLRTEAFF. The CDR3 bases are TGTGCCAGCACCCCGACAGGACTGCGCACTGAAGCTTTCTTT.